Presented here are 4 T cell receptor beta chains from one specimen sequenced in a study of T cells in Graves' hyperthyroidism and ophthalmopathy. Using RNA transcripts as the source, TCR beta CDR3 regions were amplified. During a first-round RT-PCR of the TCR CDR3, the HTBI primer set was used. From the multiplex PCR reads, TCRdb called clonotypes with MiXCR, one entry per CDR3 protein. The sample shows about 290,000 distinct CDR3 sequences, approximately 15% of them seen only once. The sample taken for sequencing was blood. The source of these receptors is a man aged 30 to 39 with Graves' hyperthyroidism.

This clonotype was detected only a few times. This rearrangement joins TRBV5-6 to TRBJ1-1, with a tentative D call TRBD1 (6 bases). The germline gives CDR1 SGHDT, CDR2 YYEEEE. The CDR3 consists of 14 residues. V lost 2 bases and J 5 bases, leaving 13 bases between the germline ends. CDR3 sequence reads: CASSFPSTGTEAFF. The CDR3 coding sequence is TGTGCCAGCAGCTTCCCATCTACAGGGACTGAAGCTTTCTTT.

The chain couples TRBV4-1 to TRBJ2-7; D not resolved. V was pared by 3 bases and J by 2 bases, with 8 bases between. The germline V gene encodes CDR1 MGHRA and CDR2 YSYEKL. The CDR3 is 13 amino acids. DNA for the CDR3: TGCGCCAGCAGCCATGTAAGCCCCTACGAGCAGTACTTC. Amino acids: CASSHVSPYEQYF.

The rearrangement uses TRBV5-4 and TRBJ2-3; a possible D gene is TRBD2 (6 bases). This CDR3 contains 16 residues. V was shortened by 3 bases and J by 2 bases, with 16 bases between the two germline ends. CDR1 and CDR2 from the germline V gene are SGHNT and YYREEE (reference sequence). The CDR3 protein is CASSWRAGSDTDTQYF. In nucleotides, the CDR3 is TGTGCCAGCAGCTGGAGGGCAGGGTCGGACACAGATACGCAGTATTTT.

V is TRBV2 and J is TRBJ1-5; 8 nucleotides align to TRBD1. Trimming at V came to 6 bases and at J to 5 bases, leaving 3 bases not matched to a gene. CDR1 SNHLY and CDR2 FYNNEI come from the germline V gene. The CDR3 covers 13 residues. The CDR3: CASRGQVHQPQHF. The CDR3 coding sequence is TGTGCCAGCAGGGGACAGGTCCATCAGCCCCAGCATTTT.